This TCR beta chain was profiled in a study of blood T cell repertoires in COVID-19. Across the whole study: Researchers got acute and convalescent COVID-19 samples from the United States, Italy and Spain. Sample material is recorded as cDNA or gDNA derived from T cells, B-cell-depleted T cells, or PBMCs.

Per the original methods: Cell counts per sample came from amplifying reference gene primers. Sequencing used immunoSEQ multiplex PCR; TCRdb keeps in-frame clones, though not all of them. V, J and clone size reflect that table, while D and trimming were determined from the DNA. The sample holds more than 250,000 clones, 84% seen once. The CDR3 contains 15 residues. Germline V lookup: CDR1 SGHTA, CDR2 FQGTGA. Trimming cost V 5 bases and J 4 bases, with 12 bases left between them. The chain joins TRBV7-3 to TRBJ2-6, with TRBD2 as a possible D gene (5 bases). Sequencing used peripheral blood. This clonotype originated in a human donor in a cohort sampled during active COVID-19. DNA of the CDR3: TGTGCCAGCAGCCCCAGCCGGAGGGGGGCCAACGTCCTGACTTTC. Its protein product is CASSPSRRGANVLTF. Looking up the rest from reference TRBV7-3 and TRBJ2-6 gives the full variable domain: GAGVSQTPSNKVTEKGKYVELRCDPISGHTALYWYRQSLGQGPEFLIYFQGTGAADDSGLPNDRFFAVRPEGSVSTLKIQRTERGDSAVYLCASSPSRRGANVLTFGAGSRLTVL.